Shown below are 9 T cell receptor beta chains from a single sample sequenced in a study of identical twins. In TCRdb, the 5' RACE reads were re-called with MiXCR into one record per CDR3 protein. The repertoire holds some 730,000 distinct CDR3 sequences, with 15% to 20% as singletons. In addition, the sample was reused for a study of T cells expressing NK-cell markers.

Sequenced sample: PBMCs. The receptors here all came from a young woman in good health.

This CDR3 is CASDPPGTVTGELFF. Written as DNA, the CDR3 is TGTGCCAGCGACCCCCCCGGGACAGTCACCGGGGAGCTGTTTTTT. The V gene is TRBV12-3 or TRBV12-4, the J gene TRBJ2-2, with TRBD1 identical over 7 bases. The CDR3 is made up of 15 amino acids. The J segment lost 4 bases and the V segment lost 8 bases, leaving 10 bases of the junction unmatched.

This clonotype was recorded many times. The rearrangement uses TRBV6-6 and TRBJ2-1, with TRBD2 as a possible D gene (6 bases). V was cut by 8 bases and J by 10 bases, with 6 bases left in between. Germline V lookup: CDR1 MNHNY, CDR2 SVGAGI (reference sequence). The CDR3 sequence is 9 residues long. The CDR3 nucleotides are TGTGCCAGCGGGGGGGAGCAGTTCTTC. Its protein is CASGGEQFF.

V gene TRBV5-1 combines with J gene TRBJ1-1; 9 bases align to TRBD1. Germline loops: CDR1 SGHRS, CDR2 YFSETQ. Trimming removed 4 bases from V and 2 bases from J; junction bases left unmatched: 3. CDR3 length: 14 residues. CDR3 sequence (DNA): TGCGCCAGCAGCCAACAGGGGGCAAACACTGAAGCTTTCTTT. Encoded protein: CASSQQGANTEAFF.

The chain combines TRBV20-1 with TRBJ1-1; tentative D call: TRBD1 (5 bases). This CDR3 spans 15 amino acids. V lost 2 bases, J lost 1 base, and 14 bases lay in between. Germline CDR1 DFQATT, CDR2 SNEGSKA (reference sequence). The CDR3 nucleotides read TGCAGTGCTAGAAGCAGGGAATTTTGGAACACTGAAGCTTTCTTT. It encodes CSARSREFWNTEAFF.

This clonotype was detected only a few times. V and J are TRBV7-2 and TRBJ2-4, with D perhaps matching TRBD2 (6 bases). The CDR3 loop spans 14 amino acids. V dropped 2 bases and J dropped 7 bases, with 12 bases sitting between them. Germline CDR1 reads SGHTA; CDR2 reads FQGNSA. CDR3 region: CASSLYREANIQYF. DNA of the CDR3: TGTGCCAGCAGCTTATATAGGGAGGCGAACATTCAGTACTTC.

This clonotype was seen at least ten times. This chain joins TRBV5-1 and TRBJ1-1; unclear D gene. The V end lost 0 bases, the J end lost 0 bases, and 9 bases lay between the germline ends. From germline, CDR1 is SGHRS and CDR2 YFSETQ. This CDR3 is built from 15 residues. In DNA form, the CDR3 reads TGCGCCAGCAGCTTGGTGGGCAGCATGAACACTGAAGCTTTCTTT. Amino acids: CASSLVGSMNTEAFF.

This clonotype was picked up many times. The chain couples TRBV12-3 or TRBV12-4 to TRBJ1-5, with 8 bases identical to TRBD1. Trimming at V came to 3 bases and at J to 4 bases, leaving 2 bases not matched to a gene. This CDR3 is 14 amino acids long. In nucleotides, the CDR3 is TGTGCCAGCAGTTTCCGACAGGGGAATCAGCCCCAGCATTTT. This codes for CASSFRQGNQPQHF.

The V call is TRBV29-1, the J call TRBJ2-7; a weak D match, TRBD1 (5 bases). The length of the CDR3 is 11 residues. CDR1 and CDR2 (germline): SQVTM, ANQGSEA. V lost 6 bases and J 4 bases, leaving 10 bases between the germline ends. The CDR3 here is CSVRQLYEQYF. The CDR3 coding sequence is TGCAGCGTGAGACAGTTATACGAGCAGTACTTC.

The CDR3 nucleotides read TGCAGCCTAACTCCCGGGAGCACGACCTACAATGAGCAGTTCTTC. Its protein product is CSLTPGSTTYNEQFF. The chain combines TRBV29-1 with TRBJ2-1, with D possibly being TRBD2 (6 bases). The V and J ends lost 8 bases and 2 bases respectively, with 19 bases between them. The CDR3 consists of 15 residues. The germline V gene encodes CDR1 SQVTM and CDR2 ANQGSEA.